Below are 22 T cell receptor beta chains sequenced from a single sample in a study of T cell changes during pregnancy in multiple sclerosis. Generated by immunoSEQ multiplex PCR, the TCRdb table keeps only in-frame clones and is missing some. The sample holds some 79,000 clones, under 95% seen once. The input for sequencing was CD4+ T cells from peripheral blood mononuclear cells, taken in the second trimester of pregnancy. These TCRs come from a female donor with multiple sclerosis, enrolled in a pregnancy study.

The V gene is TRBV19, the J gene TRBJ1-3; D gene ambiguous. The CDR3 runs 16 residues. V lost 7 bases and J 10 bases, leaving 26 bases between the germline ends. Germline V gene lookup returns CDR1 LNHDA and CDR2 SQIVND (reference sequence). The CDR3 DNA reads as TGTGCCAGTACGGGAGGACGGATCAAATTGGAAACAACCATATATTTT. It codes for CASTGGRIKLETTIYF.

This chain links TRBV7-3 with TRBJ2-1; 10 positions match TRBD1. Germline V gene data show CDR1 as SGHTA and CDR2 as FQGTGA. There are 15 residues in the CDR3. The junction had 5 bases not matched to a gene; V was cut back by 5 bases and J by 4 bases. CDR3 sequence: CASSPLDRGYNEQFF. In nucleotides, the CDR3 is TGTGCCAGCAGCCCCCTGGACAGGGGGTACAATGAGCAGTTCTTC.

This clone came up a few times. This chain joins TRBV27 and TRBJ1-1; a possible D gene is TRBD1 (5 bases). Between the trimmed V and J ends, which lost 0 bases and 7 bases, there was a span of 9 bases. Germline lookup yields CDR1 MNHEY and CDR2 SMNVEV (reference sequence). The CDR3 sequence is 13 residues long. DNA of the CDR3: TGTGCCAGCAGTTTATCGACAGTCGGTGAAGCTTTCTTT. It specifies CASSLSTVGEAFF.

This clone was seen a single time. V gene TRBV7-2 combines with J gene TRBJ1-6; 7 bases map to TRBD1. Germline V CDR1 and CDR2: SGHTA, FQGNSA. This CDR3 region has 15 residues. V trimming: 2 bases; J trimming: 10 bases; junction bases outside the gene matches: 8. The CDR3 DNA sequence: TGTGCCAGCAGCTTATATGGCAGGGGGGAATCACCCCTCCACTTT. It translates to CASSLYGRGESPLHF. Supplemented by reference TRBV7-2 and TRBJ1-6, the full variable domain reads GAGVSQSPSNKVTEKGKDVELRCDPISGHTALYWYRQSLGQGLEFLIYFQGNSAPDKSGLPSDRFSAERTGGSVSTLTIQRTQQEDSAVYLCASSLYGRGESPLHFGNGTRLTVT.

The rearrangement links TRBV19 to TRBJ2-4; the match to TRBD1 covers 7 bases. The J segment lost 8 bases and the V segment lost 3 bases, leaving 7 bases of the junction unmatched. The CDR3 is 14 amino acids. CDR1 and CDR2 from the germline V gene are LNHDA and SQIVND (reference sequence). For the CDR3, the DNA is TGTGCCAGTAGTATGGAAAACAGGGGTTACATTCAGTACTTC. Its translation: CASSMENRGYIQYF.

J is TRBJ1-2 and V is TRBV21-1; the listed D gene, TRBD1, was not tested against the DNA. TRBV21-1 is an annotated pseudogene. CDR3 length equals 20 residues. The CDR3 loop is CASSKEIGASLEDGYYGYTF. The DNA for the CDR3 is TGTGCCAGCAGCAAAGAGATAGGGGCGAGTTTGGAAGACGGCTACTATGGCTACACCTTC.

The gene calls are TRBV10-3 and TRBJ2-5; D gene uncertain. CDR1 ENHRY and CDR2 SYGVKD come from the germline V gene. Trimming removed 3 bases at V and 2 bases at J, with 4 bases between. The CDR3 loop spans 12 amino acids. The CDR3 DNA reads as TGTGCCATCAGTGACCCGCAAGAGACCCAGTACTTC. This gives the protein CAISDPQETQYF.

The chain's CDR3 is CASSMGLAGQETQYF. The DNA for the CDR3 is TGTGCCAGCAGCATGGGACTAGCGGGACAAGAGACCCAGTACTTC. V and J are TRBV6-5 and TRBJ2-5; 13 nucleotides match TRBD2. Unmatched junction bases numbered 3, after V lost 6 bases and J lost 2 bases. The CDR3 runs to 15 residues. CDR1 and CDR2 (germline): MNHEY, SVGAGI.

To note about this clone: Other DNA sequences in this sample translate to the same CDR3. CDR3 residues: CASSPSVYNEQFF. The DNA for the CDR3 is TGTGCCAGCTCACCCTCGGTGTACAATGAGCAGTTCTTC. The rearrangement links TRBV18 to TRBJ2-1; unclear D gene. Germline V CDR1 and CDR2: KGHSH, LQKENI. CDR3 length: 13 residues. V dropped 3 bases and J dropped 4 bases, with 7 bases sitting between them.

The J gene is TRBJ1-1, the V gene TRBV28; D is undetermined. Germline-derived CDR1 and CDR2 are MDHEN and SYDVKM. The CDR3 spans 14 residues. With 7 bases removed from V and 2 bases from J, the gap between germline ends came to 14 bases. The CDR3 DNA follows: TGTGCCAGCACCCCGCCGGGAAGAAACACTGAAGCTTTCTTT. Its protein is CASTPPGRNTEAFF.

The chain has TRBV5-5 and TRBJ2-1; TRBD2 aligns across 10 bases. Trimming cost V 2 bases and J 4 bases; bases outside gene matches: 9. The CDR3 has 17 amino acids. From germline, CDR1 is SGHKS and CDR2 YYEKEE (reference sequence). Written as DNA, the CDR3 is TGTGCCAGCAGCTTTCGACTAGCGGGCAATATGTACAATGAGCAGTTCTTC. It yields the protein CASSFRLAGNMYNEQFF.

The genes are TRBV7-9 and TRBJ2-7; 9 positions match TRBD1. Germline CDR1 reads SEHNR; CDR2 reads FQNEAQ (reference sequence). J was trimmed by 1 base and V by 3 bases; bases with no gene match: 7. The CDR3 covers 16 residues. In nucleotides, the CDR3 is TGTGCCAGCAGCTTCCTGGGACAGGGAGGTTCCTACGAGCAGTACTTC. It yields the protein CASSFLGQGGSYEQYF.

This clone showed up just a few times. The chain links TRBV25-1 to TRBJ2-3, with a possible D match to TRBD2 (5 bases). The V gene's germline CDR1 is MGHDK and CDR2 SYGVNS. There are 14 residues in the CDR3. Trimming left V 3 bases short and J 4 bases short, with 11 bases between. The CDR3 coding sequence is TGTGCCAGCAGTGACGAGGGATCCGCAGATACGCAGTATTTT. Protein product: CASSDEGSADTQYF.

The chain uses TRBV6-6 and TRBJ1-1, with 7 bases identical to TRBD1. The length of the CDR3 is 14 residues. Germline-derived CDR1 and CDR2 are MNHNY and SVGAGI (reference sequence). Germline trimming cut 7 bases from V and 5 bases from J; bases unmatched to any gene: 10. CDR3 coding DNA: TGTGCCAGCAAAATGACAGGGACGGAAACTGAAGCTTTCTTT. Its translation: CASKMTGTETEAFF.

V is TRBV27 and J is TRBJ2-6; 10 bases map to TRBD1. Germline trimming cut 5 bases from V and 2 bases from J; bases unmatched to any gene: 6. This CDR3 comprises 17 residues. Germline assignment: CDR1 MNHEY and CDR2 SMNVEV (reference sequence). The CDR3 nucleotides are TGTGCCAGCAGTCCCGGGACAGGGGCTCCTGGGGCCAACGTCCTGACTTTC. Protein product: CASSPGTGAPGANVLTF.

This clone was found a few times. Different DNA sequences within this sample yield the same CDR3. The V call is TRBV28, the J call TRBJ1-5; TRBD1 matches 7 bases. This CDR3 spans 13 amino acids. V was clipped by 6 bases and J by 4 bases; unmatched bases: 3. Germline lookup yields CDR1 MDHEN and CDR2 SYDVKM. The CDR3 DNA sequence: TGTGCCAGCAGCGAGACAGGGAATCAGCCCCAGCATTTT. Translating gives CASSETGNQPQHF.

The J gene is TRBJ2-7, the V gene TRBV4-2; no clear D. The germline V and J ends were trimmed by 0 bases and 8 bases, with 8 bases remaining between them. Germline V lookup: CDR1 LGHNA, CDR2 YNFKEQ. The CDR3 sequence is 12 residues long. CDR3 bases: TGTGCCAGCAGCCAAGACTTGGCCAAGCAGTACTTC. It yields the protein CASSQDLAKQYF.

V is TRBV29-1 and J is TRBJ1-2; D not resolved. V lost 7 bases and J lost 4, with 25 bases in between. The germline V gene has CDR1 SQVTM and CDR2 ANQGSEA. CDR3 size: 16 residues. CDR3 amino acids: CSARNPGGRGSYGYTF. CDR3 bases: TGCAGCGCCCGTAACCCAGGCGGCCGGGGAAGCTATGGCTACACCTTC.

The V and J genes are TRBV5-8 and TRBJ2-5, with D possibly TRBD2 on 6 matching bases. Trimming took off 0 bases at V and 4 bases at J, with 13 bases between the two ends. This CDR3 has 15 amino acids. Germline CDR1 and CDR2: SGHTS and YDEGEE. The CDR3: CASSLGPGEGETQYF. The CDR3 DNA sequence: TGTGCCAGCAGCTTGGGGCCGGGGGAAGGAGAGACCCAGTACTTC.

The chain carries TRBV6-5 and TRBJ2-1; 7 positions match TRBD1. Germline trimming cut 2 bases from V and 9 bases from J; bases unmatched to any gene: 13. CDR3 length equals 16 residues. From germline, CDR1 is MNHEY and CDR2 SVGAGI. The DNA for the CDR3 is TGTGCCAGCAGTTACCAGGGACAGTCGTTTTTAACTGAGCAGTTCTTC. As protein: CASSYQGQSFLTEQFF.

The rearrangement links TRBV18 to TRBJ2-5, with D perhaps matching TRBD1 (6 bases). Trimming shortened V by 2 bases and J by 0 bases, and 10 bases separated the two germline ends. CDR1 and CDR2 from the germline V gene are KGHSH and LQKENI. The CDR3 consists of 15 residues. The CDR3 loop is CASSPGGWYQETQYF. In nucleotides, the CDR3 is TGTGCCAGCTCACCAGGGGGCTGGTACCAAGAGACCCAGTACTTC.

The V and J genes are TRBV19 and TRBJ2-1; a possible D gene is TRBD1 (5 bases). The CDR3 sequence is 16 residues long. The V gene lost 1 base and the J gene lost 3 bases, with 13 bases spanning the gap. Looked up from germline, CDR1 is LNHDA and CDR2 is SQIVND (reference sequence). The CDR3 DNA reads TGTGCCAGTAGTATAGGCGGACATTTTTACTACAATGAGCAGTTCTTC. Translated: CASSIGGHFYYNEQFF.